This T cell receptor beta chain came from a study of CD8 T cells in ankylosing spondylitis. The study, taken as a whole, reports: What seemed typical of ankylosing spondylitis blood was a TCR beta motif built from 8 or 9 highly homologous variants.

One entry per CDR3 protein, called by TCRdb with MiXCR from the 5' RACE reads. The sample lists some 840,000 distinct CDR3 sequences, roughly 12% occurring once. This clonotype was recorded a few times. Antigen specificity is unknown. The CDR3 is 15 residues long. Germline CDR1 and CDR2: KGHDR and SFDVKD. V gave up 2 bases and J gave up 6 bases; unmatched junction bases: 2. This TCR derives from a male donor with ankylosing spondylitis. The sequenced sample was blood, either unsorted or a sorted T cell fraction (not recorded which). The genes are TRBV24-1 and TRBJ2-1; the match to TRBD1 covers 11 bases. The CDR3, as DNA: TGTGCCACCAGTGATTCCGGGACAGGGGGCAATGAGCAGTTCTTC. It translates to CATSDSGTGGNEQFF.